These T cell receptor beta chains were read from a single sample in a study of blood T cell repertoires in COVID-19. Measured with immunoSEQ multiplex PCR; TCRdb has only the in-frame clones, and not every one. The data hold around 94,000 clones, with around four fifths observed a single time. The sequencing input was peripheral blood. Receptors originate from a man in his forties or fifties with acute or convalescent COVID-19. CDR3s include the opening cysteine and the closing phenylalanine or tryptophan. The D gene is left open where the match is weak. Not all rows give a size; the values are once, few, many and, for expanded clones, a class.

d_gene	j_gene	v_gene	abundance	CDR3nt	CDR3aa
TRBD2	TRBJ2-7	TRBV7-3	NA	TGTGCCAGCAGCTTAAGGCTAGCGGGGCCCTACGAGCAGTACTTC	CASSLRLAGPYEQYF
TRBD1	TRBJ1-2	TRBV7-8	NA	TGTGCCAGCAGCTTAGAGGTACAGGGGGCGCCGGGCTATGGCTACACCTTC	CASSLEVQGAPGYGYTF
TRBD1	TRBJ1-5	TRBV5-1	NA	TGCGCCAGCAGCTTTGACCCCCCGGGACAGGGGAGTCAGCCCCAGCATTTT	CASSFDPPGQGSQPQHF
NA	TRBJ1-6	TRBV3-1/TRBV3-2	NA	TGTGCCAGCAGCCCGGGACAACCTAATTCACCCCTCCACTTT	CASSPGQPNSPLHF
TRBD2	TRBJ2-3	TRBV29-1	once	TGCAGCGTTGGACTAGCGGGAGGGAACACAGATACGCAGTATTTT	CSVGLAGGNTDTQYF
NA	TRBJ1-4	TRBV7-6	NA	TGTGCCAGCAGCTTAGGAACAGGGAATGAAAAACTGTTTTTT	CASSLGTGNEKLFF
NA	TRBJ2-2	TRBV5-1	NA	TGCGCCAGCATACTGGCAGACTCGAACACCGGGGAGCTGTTTTTT	CASILADSNTGELFF
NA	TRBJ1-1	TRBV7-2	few	TGTGCCAGCAGCTTAGCGTGGCAGGGTGGCACTGAAGCTTTCTTT	CASSLAWQGGTEAFF
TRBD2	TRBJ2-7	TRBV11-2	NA	TGTGCCAGCAGCTTAGTGGGGGGGATCCGCTCCTACGAGCAGTACTTC	CASSLVGGIRSYEQYF
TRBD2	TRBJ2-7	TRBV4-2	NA	TGTGCCAGCAGCCAAGTGGGGACTAGTAACGAGCAGTACTTC	CASSQVGTSNEQYF
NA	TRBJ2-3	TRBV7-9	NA	TGTGCCAGCAGCTTACAAGATACGCAGTATTTT	CASSLQDTQYF
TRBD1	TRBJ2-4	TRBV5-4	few	TGTGCCAGCCTCCAGGGGGACATTCAGTACTTC	CASLQGDIQYF
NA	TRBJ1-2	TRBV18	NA	TGTGCCAGCTCACCACCCCTCCAGGGTTCTGCTGGCTACACCTTC	CASSPPLQGSAGYTF
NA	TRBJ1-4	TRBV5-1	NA	TGCGCCAGCAGCTTGGCCCTAGGGGTAAATGAAAAACTGTTTTTT	CASSLALGVNEKLFF
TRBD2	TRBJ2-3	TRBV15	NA	TGTGCCACCAGCAGAGAACCGACTAGCAGCGGCACAGATACGCAGTATTTT	CATSREPTSSGTDTQYF
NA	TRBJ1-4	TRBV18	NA	TGTGCCAGCTCACTTCTGCAAACTTCAAATGAAAAACTGTTTTTT	CASSLLQTSNEKLFF
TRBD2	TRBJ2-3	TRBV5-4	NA	TGTGCCAGCAGCTCCCGACTAGCGGGCGATACGCAGTATTTT	CASSSRLAGDTQYF
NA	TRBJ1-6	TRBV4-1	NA	TGCGCCAGCAGCCAAGGCCAGGGCGATCCGGGAGCACCCCTCCACTTT	CASSQGQGDPGAPLHF
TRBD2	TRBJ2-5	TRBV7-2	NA	TGTGCCAGCAGCTTAGCTAGCGGGGTACAAGAGACCCAGTACTTC	CASSLASGVQETQYF
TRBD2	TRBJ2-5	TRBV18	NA	TGTGCCAGCTCACCACGAGTTGGACTAGCGGGAAGACAAGAGACCCAGTACTTC	CASSPRVGLAGRQETQYF
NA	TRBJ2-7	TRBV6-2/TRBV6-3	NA	TGTGCCAGCAGTTACTCGACGTCCGACTCCACTCCGTCCTACGAGCAGTACTTC	CASSYSTSDSTPSYEQYF
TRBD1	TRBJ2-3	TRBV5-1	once	TGCGCCAGCAGCTTGGATAGGACAGGGGGCGAAGATACGCAGTATTTT	CASSLDRTGGEDTQYF
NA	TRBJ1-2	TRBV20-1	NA	TGCAGTGCTAGTTCAGGGGCCACTGAGGGCTATGGCTACACCTTC	CSASSGATEGYGYTF
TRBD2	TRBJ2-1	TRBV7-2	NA	TGTGCCAGCAGCTTGTCTACTAGCGGTCCCAATGAGCAGTTCTTC	CASSLSTSGPNEQFF
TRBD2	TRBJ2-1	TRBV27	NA	TGTGCCAGCAGTACCCACCGGACTAGCGGACACAATGAGCAGTTCTTC	CASSTHRTSGHNEQFF
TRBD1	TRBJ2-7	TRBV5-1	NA	TGCGCCAGCAGCTCTCCGGGACAGGGGCGCGAGCAGTACTTC	CASSSPGQGREQYF
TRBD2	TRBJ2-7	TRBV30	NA	TGTGCCTGGAGTGTAGGCGGGGGGATCAGCGAGCAGTACTTC	CAWSVGGGISEQYF
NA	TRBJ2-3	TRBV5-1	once	TGCGCCAGCAGCTTGGGGGTCGACAGGCCCCTTCGCACAGATACGCAGTATTTT	CASSLGVDRPLRTDTQYF
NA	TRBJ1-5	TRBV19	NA	TGTGCCAGTAGGGTACAGGGAAGCAATCAGCCCCAGCATTTT	CASRVQGSNQPQHF
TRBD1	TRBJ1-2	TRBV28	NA	TGTGCCAGCAACCTATATGGGACAGGGGGCCTTCATTTGGGCTACACCTTC	CASNLYGTGGLHLGYTF
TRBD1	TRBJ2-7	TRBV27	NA	TGTGCCAGCCGAAAACACGGACAGGGACCGAGCTCCTACGAGCAGTACTTC	CASRKHGQGPSSYEQYF
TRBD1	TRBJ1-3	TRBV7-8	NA	TGTGCCAGCAGCTTATACACAGGGGGCTTTTCTGGAAACACCATATATTTT	CASSLYTGGFSGNTIYF
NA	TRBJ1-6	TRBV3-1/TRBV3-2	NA	TGTGCCAGCAGCCAAGCATCCAGTTCCCTCCACTTT	CASSQASSSLHF
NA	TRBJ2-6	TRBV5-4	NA	TGTGCCAGCAGCCAGCCCCGGGGTACCAACTCTGGGGCCAACGTCCTGACTTTC	CASSQPRGTNSGANVLTF
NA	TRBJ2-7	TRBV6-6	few	TGTGCCAGCAGTCGACAAGGTCTCGGGACTGCAGGCTACGAGCAGTACTTC	CASSRQGLGTAGYEQYF
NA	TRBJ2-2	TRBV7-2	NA	TGTGCCAGCAGCTTATCACTAGTGGGCGCCGGGGAGCTGTTTTTT	CASSLSLVGAGELFF
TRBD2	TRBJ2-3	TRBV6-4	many	TGTGCCAGCAGTGCTAGCGGGAGCACAGATACGCAGTATTTT	CASSASGSTDTQYF
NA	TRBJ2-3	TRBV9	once	TGTGCCAGCAGCGTAGTCGCTAGTTCAGATACGCAGTATTTT	CASSVVASSDTQYF
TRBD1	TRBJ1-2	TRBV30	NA	TGTGCCTGGTGGGGACAGATTAAGTCGTGGGGCTACACCTTC	CAWWGQIKSWGYTF
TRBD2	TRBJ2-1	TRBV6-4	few	TGTGCCAGCAGTGAATGGGCTAGCGGGAGTGATGAGCAGTTCTTC	CASSEWASGSDEQFF
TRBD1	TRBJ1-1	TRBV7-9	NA	TGTGCCAGCAGCTCAATAATTTTGACAGGGGACACTGAAGCTTTCTTT	CASSSIILTGDTEAFF
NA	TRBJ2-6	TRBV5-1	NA	TGCGCCAGCAGCTTGTCCGCCCCCCACAGCTCTGGGGCCAACGTCCTGACTTTC	CASSLSAPHSSGANVLTF
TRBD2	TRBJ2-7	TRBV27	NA	TGTGCCAGCAGTTCCTCGGGAGGACCCCTTTACGAGCAGTACTTC	CASSSSGGPLYEQYF
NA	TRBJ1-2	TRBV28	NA	TGTGCCAGCAGATACGGGATTAACTATGGCTACACCTTC	CASRYGINYGYTF
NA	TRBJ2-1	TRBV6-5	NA	TGTGCCAGCAGTTACGAGGCGGGTTCTTACAATGAGCAGTTCTTC	CASSYEAGSYNEQFF
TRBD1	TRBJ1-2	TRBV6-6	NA	TGTGCCAGCAGGACAGGGGGCTTGTATGGCTACACCTTC	CASRTGGLYGYTF
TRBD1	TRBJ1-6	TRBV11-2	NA	TGTGCCAGCAGCGCACAGGGGAATTCACCCCTCCACTTT	CASSAQGNSPLHF
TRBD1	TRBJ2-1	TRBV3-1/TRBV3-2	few	TGTGCCAGCAGCCATCCCGGACAGGGGTTTAATGAGCAGTTCTTC	CASSHPGQGFNEQFF
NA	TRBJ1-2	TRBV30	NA	TGTGCCTGGTCTAAAGGGGTAAACTATGGCTACACCTTC	CAWSKGVNYGYTF
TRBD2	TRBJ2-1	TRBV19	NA	TGTGCCAGTAGCTTGTGGACTAGCGGGAGTTCTTACAATGAGCAGTTCTTC	CASSLWTSGSSYNEQFF
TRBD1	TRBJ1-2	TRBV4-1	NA	TGCGCCAGCAGCCAAGGGCGAGGGGGCAGGTTTCGCTACACCTTC	CASSQGRGGRFRYTF
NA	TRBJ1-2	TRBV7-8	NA	TGTGCCAGCAGCCGAATATACTTGTCGGACTATGGCTACACCTTC	CASSRIYLSDYGYTF
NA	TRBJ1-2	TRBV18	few	TGTGCCAGCTCACCAGTAGCGCTCTATGGCTACACCTTC	CASSPVALYGYTF
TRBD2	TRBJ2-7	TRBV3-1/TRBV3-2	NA	TGTGCCAGCAGCCCCCAGCGGGGGGCCCCCCCCGAGCAGTACTTC	CASSPQRGAPPEQYF
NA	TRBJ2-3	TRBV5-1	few	TGCGCCAGCAGCTTCCGGGAGAGCTCTAGCACAGATACGCAGTATTTT	CASSFRESSSTDTQYF
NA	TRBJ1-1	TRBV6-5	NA	TGTGCCAGCAGTTACTCAGGACACGCTGAAGCTTTCTTT	CASSYSGHAEAFF
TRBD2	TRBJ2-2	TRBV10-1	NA	TGCGCCAGCAGTGGGAGACTAGCGTGGACCGGGGAGCTGTTTTTT	CASSGRLAWTGELFF
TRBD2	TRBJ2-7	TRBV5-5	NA	TGTGCCAGCAGCCTATACGAGCGGGGGACCTACGAGCAGTACTTC	CASSLYERGTYEQYF
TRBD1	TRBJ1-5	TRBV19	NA	TGTGCCAGTAGCCCGGGACAGGGCAATCAGCCCCAGCATTTT	CASSPGQGNQPQHF
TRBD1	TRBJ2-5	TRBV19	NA	TGTGCCAGTAGTTCGCCGAACAGGGGACAAGAGACCCAGTACTTC	CASSSPNRGQETQYF